The next 2 T cell receptor beta chains were all read from a single sample in a study of T cells after yellow fever vaccination. Via MiXCR, TCRdb re-called the 5' RACE reads, giving one row per CDR3 protein. Among under 550,000 distinct CDR3 sequences listed, around a fifth were seen once. The sequenced sample was PBMCs, obtained approximately 20 days after the first yellow fever vaccination. These TCRs come from a man in his late teens or twenties who received the YFV17D yellow fever vaccine.

This clonotype was detected a few times. V gene TRBV29-1 combines with J gene TRBJ1-4; the D is unclear. Trimming pared 5 bases from V and 6 bases from J, leaving 7 bases between. CDR1 SQVTM and CDR2 ANQGSEA come from the germline V gene. This CDR3 comprises 11 residues. The CDR3 sequence is CSVWTYEKLFF. The DNA for the CDR3 is TGCAGCGTTTGGACGTATGAAAAACTGTTTTTT.

This clonotype was detected many times. V usage is TRBV7-6 and J usage is TRBJ2-3, with D unresolved. The CDR3 has 14 residues. V was cut by 1 base and J by 4 bases, with 9 bases left in between. CDR1 and CDR2 from the germline V gene are SGHVS and FNYEAQ. Written as DNA, the CDR3 is TGTGCCAGCAGCTTAGACGCGACGGCAGATACGCAGTATTTT. Its protein product is CASSLDATADTQYF.